The subject of this entry is one TCR beta chain. Its antigen remains unidentified. A read error may produce the germline difference seen at one junction end. The PCR used 60 Vbeta and 13 Jbeta primers. Measured with immunoSEQ multiplex PCR; TCRdb has only the in-frame clones, and not every one. The table has 150,000 to 200,000 clones, around two thirds seen once; the top ten hold around 2.9%. This sample was included in a study of cytomegalovirus exposure and HLA in healthy donors. Whole-study findings and limits: By HLA locus, TCR association rates varied in a later analysis, with DRB1 showing the most and HLA-C the fewest.

The sequence was collected from a man aged 35 to 55 in good health and CMV-seronegative. Sequenced input: PBMCs.

Here the CDR3 reads CSSSPEASGSYEQYF. CDR3 nucleotides: TGTTCCAGCAGCCCAGAGGCTAGCGGGAGTTACGAGCAGTACTTC. The V call is TRBV7-9, the J call TRBJ2-7; 10 positions match TRBD2. The germline V gene has CDR1 SEHNR and CDR2 FQNEAQ (reference sequence). The CDR3 length is 15 residues.